The rows below give T cell receptor beta chains drawn from one sample of a study of cytomegalovirus exposure and HLA in healthy donors. The table came from immunoSEQ multiplex PCR; TCRdb's copy has only in-frame clones and leaves some out. The table includes 55,000 to 65,000 clones, under 85% detected once. Sequencing was done on a sample of PBMCs. The receptors come from a woman aged 25 to 39 in good health and CMV-seronegative. Both conserved end residues are part of each CDR3. D genes are given only for firm matches. Size is stated for part of the rows, as once, few or many counts, or as a class when the clone is expanded.

>few|NA|TRBV27|TRBJ2-5
TGTGCCAGCAGTTTTGGGCCCCGGGGGGAGACCCAGTACTTC
CASSFGPRGETQYF
>NA|NA|TRBV7-9|TRBJ2-1
TGTGCCAGCAGCTCGGAGGATCAAAACGGTGAGCAGTTCTTC
CASSSEDQNGEQFF
>once|NA|TRBV7-2|TRBJ1-1
TGTGCCAGCAGCTTGAACGGGGGGCTAAACACTGAAGCTTTCTTT
CASSLNGGLNTEAFF
>few|NA|TRBV27|TRBJ1-1
TGTGCCAGCAGTTATGACTCCTCGGGGACTGAAGCTTTCTTT
CASSYDSSGTEAFF
>NA|TRBD1|TRBV2|TRBJ1-5
TGTGCCAGCACCCCCGACAGGGGTGACAATCAGCCCCAGCATTTT
CASTPDRGDNQPQHF
>few|TRBD1|TRBV7-2|TRBJ1-2
TGTGCCAGCAGCTCCCGGACAGGGGAATATGGCTACACCTTC
CASSSRTGEYGYTF
>NA|NA|TRBV29-1|TRBJ1-2
TGCAGCGTTGAGGCAGGCCCTAACTATGGCTACACCTTC
CSVEAGPNYGYTF
>NA|NA|TRBV30|TRBJ2-3
TGTGCCTGGAGTACCGGGGAAACCACAGATACGCAGTATTTT
CAWSTGETTDTQYF
>few|TRBD2|TRBV25-1|TRBJ2-5
TGTGCCAGCGGGACTAGCGATCAAGAGACCCAGTACTTC
CASGTSDQETQYF
>NA|NA|TRBV28|TRBJ1-5
TGTGCCAGCAGTTTATTGGCCGTCAATCAGCCCCAGCATTTT
CASSLLAVNQPQHF
>NA|TRBD1|TRBV29-1|TRBJ2-2
TGCAGCGCCGACAGGGACACCGGGGAGCTGTTTTTT
CSADRDTGELFF
>NA|TRBD1|TRBV29-1|TRBJ1-2
TGCAGCGACAGGGGGAACTATGGCTACACCTTC
CSDRGNYGYTF
>few|TRBD1|TRBV14|TRBJ1-1
TGTGCCAGCAGCCTTCAAGGAGGGGGCTTTGGTGAAGCTTTCTTT
CASSLQGGGFGEAFF
>NA|TRBD1|TRBV6-1|TRBJ1-5
TGTGCCAGCAGCCTGGGACAGAATCAGCCCCAGCATTTT
CASSLGQNQPQHF
>NA|NA|TRBV6-1|TRBJ2-2
TGTGCCAGCAGTGACACAGGGAACACCGGGGAGCTGTTTTTT
CASSDTGNTGELFF
>NA|NA|TRBV4-2|TRBJ2-1
TGTGCCAGCAGCCAAGATAATCAGGGCTCCTACAATGAGCAGTTCTTC
CASSQDNQGSYNEQFF
>NA|NA|TRBV25-1|TRBJ2-5
TGTGCCAGCAGTGGGGAACAGGGACAGACCCAGTACTTC
CASSGEQGQTQYF
>NA|NA|TRBV30|TRBJ2-1
TGTGCCTGGACCAACAGAAATGAGCAGTTCTTC
CAWTNRNEQFF
>once|NA|TRBV7-2|TRBJ2-1
TGTGCCAGCGAAGGCGGCCCCTTAGCAAACAATGAGCAGTTCTTC
CASEGGPLANNEQFF
>NA|NA|TRBV11-2|TRBJ1-2
TGTGCCAGCAGCTTAAAGCAGGCGGGCAACTATGGCTACACCTTC
CASSLKQAGNYGYTF
>NA|TRBD2|TRBV6-5|TRBJ2-1
TGTGCCAGCAGTGACTCTAGCGGCTCCTACAATGAGCAGTTCTTC
CASSDSSGSYNEQFF
>NA|TRBD1|TRBV6-6|TRBJ2-1
TGTGCCAGCAGTCTCCGGGACAGGGGGACTTACAATGAGCAGTTCTTC
CASSLRDRGTYNEQFF
>NA|TRBD1|TRBV6-1|TRBJ2-7
TGTGCCAGCTTCGGGACAGGGGGTACCCAATACTTC
CASFGTGGTQYF
>NA|NA|TRBV29-1|TRBJ1-2
TGCAGCGTTCGCCGGGGAAGGGTGGGGAACTACTATGGCTACACCTTC
CSVRRGRVGNYYGYTF
>NA|NA|TRBV9|TRBJ2-1
TGTGCCAGCAGCGCCCAGACAGGACTTCTCTACAATGAGCAGTTCTTC
CASSAQTGLLYNEQFF
>NA|NA|TRBV6-5|TRBJ2-1
TGTGCCAGCAGTCAGACCGCTAGCTCCTACAATGAGCAGTTCTTC
CASSQTASSYNEQFF
>few|NA|TRBV25-1|TRBJ2-1
TGTGCCAGCAAGGAGACCCAAGTAGAAGAGCAGTTCTTC
CASKETQVEEQFF
>NA|TRBD2|TRBV9|TRBJ2-5
TGTGCCAGCAGCGTATTGAGTAGCGGGGAGACCCAGTACTTC
CASSVLSSGETQYF
>NA|NA|TRBV30|TRBJ1-6
TGTGCCTGGAGTGTACAGGGTGGAACCTATAATTCACCCCTCCACTTT
CAWSVQGGTYNSPLHF
>NA|TRBD1|TRBV9|TRBJ1-1
TGTGCCAGCAGCTCTATGAGGACAGGGGGCAGCACTGAAGCTTTCTTT
CASSSMRTGGSTEAFF
>NA|NA|TRBV4-3|TRBJ1-1
TGCGCCAGCAGCCAAGTGGGAGGGGGCACTGAAGCTTTCTTT
CASSQVGGGTEAFF
>NA|NA|TRBV27|TRBJ1-1
TGTGCCAGCAGTTTATTGGGCGCCTACACTGAAGCTTTCTTT
CASSLLGAYTEAFF
>few|NA|TRBV10-3|TRBJ1-5
TGTGCCATCAGTGAGTCGGCGGGGAGCAATCAGCCCCAGCATTTT
CAISESAGSNQPQHF
>NA|NA|TRBV10-1|TRBJ1-6
TGCGCCAGCAGTGCCGGCAGGGATAATTCACCCCTCCACTTT
CASSAGRDNSPLHF
>NA|NA|TRBV11-3|TRBJ1-1
TGTGCCAGCAGCTTTAATGAGGCGAGGAACACTGAAGCTTTCTTT
CASSFNEARNTEAFF
>NA|TRBD1|TRBV5-4|TRBJ2-2
TGTGCCAGCAGCTTCCCTACAGGGGCCGGCACCGGGGAGCTGTTTTTT
CASSFPTGAGTGELFF
>NA|NA|TRBV7-8|TRBJ1-2
TGTGCCAGCAGCGGCCGGGGGGGCGGTGGCTACACCTTC
CASSGRGGGGYTF
>NA|TRBD2|TRBV7-2|TRBJ2-3
TGTGCCAGCAGCTTAGAGAGACTAGCGGGGGCGCAGTATTTT
CASSLERLAGAQYF
>few|NA|TRBV7-3|TRBJ2-3
TGTGCCAGCAGCTTAACGGAGGGAGGAGCAGATACGCAGTATTTT
CASSLTEGGADTQYF
>NA|NA|TRBV5-4|TRBJ2-7
TGTGCCAGCAGCTTTAAACAGGGCGGCAACGAGCAGTACTTC
CASSFKQGGNEQYF
>NA|NA|TRBV4-1|TRBJ2-3
TGCGCCAGCAGCCAAGATAGCAGATGGGCAGATACGCAGTATTTT
CASSQDSRWADTQYF
>NA|NA|TRBV19|TRBJ2-5
TGTGCCAGTAGTAATTTAGCTCAAGAGACCCAGTACTTC
CASSNLAQETQYF
>NA|TRBD2|TRBV4-3|TRBJ2-3
TGCGCCAGCAGCTCCGGGACGGGGGGGGGCCTATATACGCAGTATTTT
CASSSGTGGGLYTQYF
>few|TRBD1|TRBV5-1|TRBJ1-2
TGCGCCAGCAGCGCGGACAGGGTAATCAATGGCTACACCTTC
CASSADRVINGYTF
>NA|NA|TRBV9|TRBJ1-6
TGTGCCAGCAGCGTAGGCGGGTTTAGGGATTCACCCCTCCACTTT
CASSVGGFRDSPLHF
>NA|TRBD1|TRBV5-1|TRBJ2-5
TGCGCCAGCAGCCCGGGACAGGGCGAGACCCAGTACTTC
CASSPGQGETQYF
>NA|TRBD2|TRBV9|TRBJ2-5
TGTGCCAGCAGCGTAGGGCTAGCGGGATCAGAGACCCAGTACTTC
CASSVGLAGSETQYF
>NA|TRBD2|TRBV6-6|TRBJ2-3
TGTGCCAGCAGTTCCGGGGGGGCGCAGTATTTT
CASSSGGAQYF
>NA|TRBD1|TRBV27|TRBJ1-6
TGTGCCAGCAGTTTAAGTTGGGACAGGGATTCACCCCTCCACTTT
CASSLSWDRDSPLHF
>NA|NA|TRBV27|TRBJ1-5
TGTGCCAGCAGTCCTCTAGGCAGGGGTGGCAATCAGCCCCAGCATTTT
CASSPLGRGGNQPQHF
>NA|TRBD2|TRBV7-2|TRBJ2-5
TGTGCCAGCAGTTGGACTAGCGGGGAGGGAGAGACCCAGTACTTC
CASSWTSGEGETQYF
>NA|TRBD1|TRBV11-3|TRBJ1-4
TGTGCCAGCAGCTCCGGGACAGGGTTAGGAACTAATGAAAAACTGTTTTTT
CASSSGTGLGTNEKLFF
>NA|TRBD1|TRBV28|TRBJ1-5
TGTGCCAGCACCAGGACAGGGAGTAGCAATCAGCCCCAGCATTTT
CASTRTGSSNQPQHF
>NA|TRBD2|TRBV7-2|TRBJ2-2
TGTGCCAGCAGCTTAGGAGCGGGGGCCTTCACCGGGGAGCTGTTTTTT
CASSLGAGAFTGELFF
>NA|NA|TRBV11-3|TRBJ2-3
TGTGCCAGCAGCTTTAGCGGTAGCACAGATACGCAGTATTTT
CASSFSGSTDTQYF